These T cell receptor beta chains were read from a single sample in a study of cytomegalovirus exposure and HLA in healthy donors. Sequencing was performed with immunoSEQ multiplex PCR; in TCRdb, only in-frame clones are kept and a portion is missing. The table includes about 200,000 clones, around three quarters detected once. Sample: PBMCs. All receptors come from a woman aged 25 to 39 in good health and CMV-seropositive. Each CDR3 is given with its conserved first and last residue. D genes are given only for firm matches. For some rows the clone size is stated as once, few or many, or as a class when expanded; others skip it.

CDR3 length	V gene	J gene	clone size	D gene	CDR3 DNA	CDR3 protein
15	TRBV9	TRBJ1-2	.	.	TGTGCCAGCAGCGTAATGGGCAGCTCTAACTATGGCTACACCTTC	CASSVMGSSNYGYTF
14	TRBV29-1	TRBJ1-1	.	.	TGCAGCGCACGGATGGTGTCTAGTGACACTGAAGCTTTCTTT	CSARMVSSDTEAFF
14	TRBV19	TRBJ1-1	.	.	TGTGCCACTACCTGGTCGGGGGTGAACACTGAAGCTTTCTTT	CATTWSGVNTEAFF
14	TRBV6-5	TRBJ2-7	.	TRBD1	TGTGCCAGCAGTTATGACAGGGTTACCTACGAGCAGTACTTC	CASSYDRVTYEQYF
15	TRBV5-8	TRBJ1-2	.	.	TGTGCCAGCAGCTATCCAGGGGTCCTGAGGTATGGCTACACCTTC	CASSYPGVLRYGYTF
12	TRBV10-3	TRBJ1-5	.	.	TGTGCTGCGGGGCAGGAGGAACAGCCCCAGCATTTT	CAAGQEEQPQHF
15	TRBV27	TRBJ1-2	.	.	TGTGCCAGCAGCCCCAGGGGAGACCTTAACTATGGCTACACCTTC	CASSPRGDLNYGYTF
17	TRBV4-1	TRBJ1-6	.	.	TGCGCCAGCAGCCAGCGGATGGACAGCTCCTATAATTCACCCCTCCACTTT	CASSQRMDSSYNSPLHF
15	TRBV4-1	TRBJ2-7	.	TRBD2	TGCGCCAGCAGCCAAGCGGGAGGGCCCTCTTCGGCGCAGTACTTC	CASSQAGGPSSAQYF
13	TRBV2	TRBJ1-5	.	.	TGTGCCAGCAGTGGACAGCGACGACAGCCCCAGCATTTT	CASSGQRRQPQHF
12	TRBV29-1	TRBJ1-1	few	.	TGCAGCGTTTCCAGTTTGAACACTGAAGCTTTCTTT	CSVSSLNTEAFF
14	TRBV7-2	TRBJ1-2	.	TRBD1	TGTGCCAGCAGCTTAGACGGGACAGGGTCCGGCTACACCTTC	CASSLDGTGSGYTF
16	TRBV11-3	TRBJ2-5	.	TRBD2	TGTGCCAGCTCAGTGGGACTAGCGGGAGGGCAAGAGACCCAGTACTTC	CASSVGLAGGQETQYF
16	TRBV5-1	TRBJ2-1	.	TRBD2	TGCGCCAGCAGCTTGGGGCTAGCGGGGAGCTACAATGAGCAGCTCTTC	CASSLGLAGSYNEQLF
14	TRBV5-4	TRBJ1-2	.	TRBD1	TGTGCCAGCAGCTTGGTGGGGGGACAGGCAGGCTACACCTTC	CASSLVGGQAGYTF
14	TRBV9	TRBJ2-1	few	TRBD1	TGTGCCAGCAGCGTGCTGATTACAGGGGAGCGCCAGTTCTTC	CASSVLITGERQFF
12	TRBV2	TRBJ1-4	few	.	TGTGCCAGCAGTGAGCTGTCGGGAAAACTGTTTTTT	CASSELSGKLFF
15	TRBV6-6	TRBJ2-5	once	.	TGTGCCAGCAGTTTAGATAGTCCCAGGAGGGAGACCCAGTACTTC	CASSLDSPRRETQYF
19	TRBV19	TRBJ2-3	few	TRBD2	TGTGCCAGTAGTAATTTAGCGGGGGGGGTTCAATGGAATTTGGATACGCAGTATTTT	CASSNLAGGVQWNLDTQYF
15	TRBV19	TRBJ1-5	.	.	TGTGCCAGTAGTACCCTCTCGGGGGGTCGCCAGCCCCAGCATTTT	CASSTLSGGRQPQHF
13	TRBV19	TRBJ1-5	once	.	TGTGCCAGTAGTATAGTGTTACAGGGAGCCCAGCATTTT	CASSIVLQGAQHF
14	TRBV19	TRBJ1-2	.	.	TGTGCCAGTAGTACCTTGACAGGTACGGAGGGCTACACCTTC	CASSTLTGTEGYTF
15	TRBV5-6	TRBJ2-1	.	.	TGTGCCAGTAACACCGGGACTTCCGCCTTCAATGAGCAGTTCTTC	CASNTGTSAFNEQFF
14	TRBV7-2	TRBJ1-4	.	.	TGTGCCAGCAGGCCAGGGGAAGCAAATGAAAAACTGTTTTTT	CASRPGEANEKLFF
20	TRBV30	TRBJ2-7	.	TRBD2	TGTGCCTGGAGTAGGATAAGGGGACTAGCGGGAGGACCCATCTCCTACGAGCAGTACTTC	CAWSRIRGLAGGPISYEQYF
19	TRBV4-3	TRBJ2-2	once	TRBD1	TGCGCCAGCAGCCAAGCTCAGGCGGGGACAGGGGGCTACACCGGGGAGCTGTTTTTT	CASSQAQAGTGGYTGELFF
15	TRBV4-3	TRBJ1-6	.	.	TGCGCCAGCAGCCAAGGTCCAGGGGCGAATTCACCCCTCCACTTT	CASSQGPGANSPLHF
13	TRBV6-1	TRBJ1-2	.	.	TGTGCCAGCAGCCGATTGGCCCTCGGGGGCTACACCTTC	CASSRLALGGYTF
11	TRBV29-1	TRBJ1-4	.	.	TGCAGCGTTGATCAGGGGTCGAAACTGTTTTTT	CSVDQGSKLFF
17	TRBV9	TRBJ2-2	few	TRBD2	TGTGCCAGCAGCTCACCCCGCGGGGGGGCGTACACCGGGGAGCTGTTTTTT	CASSSPRGGAYTGELFF
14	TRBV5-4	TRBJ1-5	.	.	TGTGCCAGCAGCTTGCACTTCAGCAATCAGCCCCAGCATTTT	CASSLHFSNQPQHF
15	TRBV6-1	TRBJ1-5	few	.	TGTGCCAGCAGCGCCGCGGGGGGAAGCAATCAGCCCCAGCATTTT	CASSAAGGSNQPQHF
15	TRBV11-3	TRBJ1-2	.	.	TGTGCCAGCAGCAAAGCGGTAGTCGGGTTTGGTGGCTACACCTTC	CASSKAVVGFGGYTF